This T cell receptor beta chain was identified during a study of shared clonotypes between healthy human individuals. Across the study: CD4 naive and CD4 memory each took three plates per donor, while CD8 naive took two and CD8 memory one.

CD8 cells classed as naive were CD45RO-negative and positively selected for CCR7, excluding terminally differentiated effector memory CD45RA+ cells. The healthy adult donors were HIV-negative and reported no recent acute infections or vaccinations. The CDR3 runs 12 residues. Germline CDR1 and CDR2: SGHNT and YYREEE (reference sequence). Between the trimmed V and J ends, which lost 2 bases and 4 bases, there was a span of 4 bases. Profiling relied on immunoSEQ multiplex PCR, and the TCRdb table lists in-frame clones only, not all of them. Of over 2 million clones in the sample, about 94% were seen once. This clone is a singleton in its sample. This sequence may be a read error, since a much larger clone differs from it by one base. Other nucleotide sequences from this sample produce the same CDR3.

The sequenced sample was naive CD8+ T cells sorted from blood. This chain connects TRBV5-4 to TRBJ1-5; D gene uncertain. This TCR derives from a man aged 18 to 29 in good health. The CDR3 reads CASSLGNQPQHF. The CDR3 DNA reads as TGTGCCAGCAGCTTAGGGAATCAGCCCCAGCATTTT.